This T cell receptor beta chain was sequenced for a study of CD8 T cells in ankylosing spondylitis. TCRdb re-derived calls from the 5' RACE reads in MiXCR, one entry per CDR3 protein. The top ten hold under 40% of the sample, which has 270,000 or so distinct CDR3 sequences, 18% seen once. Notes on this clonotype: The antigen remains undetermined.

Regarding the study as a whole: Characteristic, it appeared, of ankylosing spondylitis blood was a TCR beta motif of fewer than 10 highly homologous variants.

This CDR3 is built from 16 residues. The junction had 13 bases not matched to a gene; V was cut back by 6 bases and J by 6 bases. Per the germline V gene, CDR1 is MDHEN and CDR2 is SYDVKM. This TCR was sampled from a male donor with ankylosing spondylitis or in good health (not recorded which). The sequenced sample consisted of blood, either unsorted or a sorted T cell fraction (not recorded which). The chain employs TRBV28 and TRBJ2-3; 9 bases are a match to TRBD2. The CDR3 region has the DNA TGTGCCAGCAGCTCCATGGTAGCGGGAGTGGCGGATACGCAGTATTTT. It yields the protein CASSSMVAGVADTQYF.